The T cell receptor (beta chain) under discussion was sequenced for a study of Ad26.COV2.S vaccination and SARS-CoV-2 variants (dated by TCRdb to the early 2020s). Study-level background: TCRbeta repertoire sequencing was used to assess the specificity and breadth of SARS-CoV-2-reactive T cell receptors after Ad26.COV2.S vaccination. A total of 32 samples were included in the TCR-sequenced set, comprising around 19 Ad26.COV2.S vaccine recipients, 5 placebo recipients and 8 SARS-CoV-2 convalescent individuals. Study-level results and caveats: Compared with placebo recipients, Ad26.COV2.S recipients showed higher spike-specific TCR breadth (P = 0.0014). According to the authors, total T cell responses may have been underestimated by the TCR breadth and depth analyses. Non-spike TCR breadth was comparable between vaccine and placebo recipients, consistent with the vaccine containing only spike. After vaccination, spike-specific CD8+ and CD4+ T cell responses were reported to show substantial breadth.

The immunoSEQ Assay was used to sequence TCRbeta CDR3 regions. After extraction, genomic DNA underwent amplification by bias-controlled multiplex PCR, followed by high-throughput sequencing. In the source study's methods: To quantify the absolute abundance of each unique TCRbeta CDR3 region, sequences were collapsed and filtered. T cell fraction was estimated by normalization of TCRbeta template counts to usable DNA, with usable DNA being measured through amplification of reference genes present in all nucleated cells. Repertoire TCRs were annotated as SARS-CoV-2-specific when V gene, CDR3 amino acid sequence and J gene were exactly matched to a known reactive TCR set. The reference SARS-CoV-2 TCR set came from MIRA and was filtered for enrichment in COVID-19-positive ImmuneCODE repertoires, removing public or cross-reactive TCRs. Using the MIRA antigens, annotated TCRs were further analysed by specific ORF or by position within an ORF. Depth was the summed frequency of annotated unique rearrangements, while breadth was defined as annotated unique rearrangements over total unique productive rearrangements. TCR breadth was compared between groups using two-sided Wilcoxon rank-sum tests. The table comes from immuneACCESS by way of TCRdb, which keeps in-frame sequences with V and J called. Part of the clones is missing from these tables; in studies checked, under half for an unresolved V gene and the rest for unknown reasons. V, J and clone size are those of that table, while D and trimming were read from the DNA. The sample table lists roughly 380,000 clones, 92% of them with a count of one. Of the sample, 3.9% is held by the ten largest clones.

What this sample's time point label stands for: individuals recovered from natural SARS-CoV-2 infection. This clone was detected only a few times. No cognate antigen has been identified for it. No much larger clonotype is one base removed from it; base qualities were not supplied. Including the terminal cysteine and phenylalanine, the CDR3 comprises 12 residues. Only the CDR3 portion is preserved as DNA: 36 bases, with reading frame beginning at the first base. As encoded in the germline V gene, CDR1 is LGHNT while CDR2 is FRNRAP. Trimming at the junction amounts to 2 bases on V and 5 bases on J, and the germline ends lie 4 bases apart.

The clonotype comes from a human donor who had recovered from COVID-19. The V and J genes are TRBV12-5 and TRBJ1-5, with the D gene not confidently named. The sequences come from peripheral blood, collected after recovery from COVID-19. The CDR3 has the sequence CASGLSDQPQHF. The DNA sequence is as follows: TGTGCTAGTGGTTTGTCGGATCAGCCCCAGCATTTT.